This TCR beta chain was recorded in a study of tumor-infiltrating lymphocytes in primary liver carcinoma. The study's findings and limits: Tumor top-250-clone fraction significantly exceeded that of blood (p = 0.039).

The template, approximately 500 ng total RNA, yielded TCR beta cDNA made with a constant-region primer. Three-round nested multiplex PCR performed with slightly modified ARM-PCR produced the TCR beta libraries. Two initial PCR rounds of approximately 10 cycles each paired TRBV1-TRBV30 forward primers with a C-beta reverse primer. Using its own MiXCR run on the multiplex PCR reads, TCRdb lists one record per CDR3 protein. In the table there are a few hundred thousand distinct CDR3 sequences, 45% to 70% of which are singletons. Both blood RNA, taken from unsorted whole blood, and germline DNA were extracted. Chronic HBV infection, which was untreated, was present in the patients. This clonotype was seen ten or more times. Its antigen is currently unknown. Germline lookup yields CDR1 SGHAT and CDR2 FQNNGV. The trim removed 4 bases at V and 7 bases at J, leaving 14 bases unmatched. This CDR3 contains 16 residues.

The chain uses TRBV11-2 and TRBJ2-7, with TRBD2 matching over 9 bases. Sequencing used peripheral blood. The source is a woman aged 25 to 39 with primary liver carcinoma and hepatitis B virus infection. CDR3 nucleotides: TGTGCCAGCAGCTCCCCCCTTAGCGGGAGACTAGGGGAGCAGTACTTC. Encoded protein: CASSSPLSGRLGEQYF. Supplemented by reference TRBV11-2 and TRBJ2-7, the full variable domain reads EAGVAQSPRYKIIEKRQSVAFWCNPISGHATLYWYQQILGQGPKLLIQFQNNGVVDDSQLPKDRFSAERLKGVDSTLKIQPAKLEDSAVYLCASSSPLSGRLGEQYFGPGTRLTVT.